This T cell receptor beta chain was recorded in a study of cytotoxic CD8 clonotypes in ibrutinib-treated CLL. Overall study context: Mean values per sample were around 270,000 productive templates and 94,082 productive rearrangements.

Concerning this clone itself: Its antigen remains unidentified.

The germline CDR1 and CDR2 sequences are MNHEY and SMNVEV (reference sequence). Between the trimmed V and J ends, which lost 8 bases and 7 bases, there was a span of 18 bases. CDR3 length: 14 amino acids. Overall study findings and caveats: With treatment, public clonotypes, which were uncommon, either contracted or remained stable.

Some clones are missing from TCRdb's copy, which holds only in-frame ones; the method was immunoSEQ multiplex PCR. The data contain more than 300,000 clones, about 80% of them singletons. The chain links TRBV27 to TRBJ1-5; a weak D match, TRBD1 (6 bases). This sequence originates from a human donor with chronic lymphocytic leukemia. Sequenced material: PBMCs, taken before ibrutinib treatment. The CDR3 DNA follows: TGTGCCAGCTCATCCGCAGGGGCACAACAGCCCCAGCATTTT. It yields the protein CASSSAGAQQPQHF.